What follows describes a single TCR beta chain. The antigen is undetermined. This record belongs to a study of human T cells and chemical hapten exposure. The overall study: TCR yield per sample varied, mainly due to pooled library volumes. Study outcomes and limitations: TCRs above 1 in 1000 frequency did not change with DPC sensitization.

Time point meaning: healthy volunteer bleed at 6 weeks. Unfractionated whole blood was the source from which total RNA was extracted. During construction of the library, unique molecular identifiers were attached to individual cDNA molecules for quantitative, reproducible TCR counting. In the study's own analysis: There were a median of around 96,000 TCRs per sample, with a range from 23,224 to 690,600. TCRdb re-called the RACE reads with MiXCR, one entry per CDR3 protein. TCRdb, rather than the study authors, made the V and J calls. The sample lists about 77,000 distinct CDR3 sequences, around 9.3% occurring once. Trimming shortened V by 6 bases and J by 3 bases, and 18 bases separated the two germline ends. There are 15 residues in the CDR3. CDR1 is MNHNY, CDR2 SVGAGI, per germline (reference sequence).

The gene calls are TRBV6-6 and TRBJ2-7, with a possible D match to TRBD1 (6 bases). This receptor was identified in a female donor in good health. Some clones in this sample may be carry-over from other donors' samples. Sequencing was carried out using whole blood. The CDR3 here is CASRPFRDIHYEQYF. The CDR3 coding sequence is TGTGCCAGCAGGCCATTCCGGGACATCCACTACGAGCAGTACTTC.